These 30 T cell receptor beta chains were sequenced from one sample in a study of blood T cell repertoires in COVID-19. Generated by immunoSEQ multiplex PCR, the TCRdb table keeps only in-frame clones and is missing some. The data show about 43,000 clones, about 85% seen once. The sequencing sample was made of peripheral blood. The origin of the receptors is a woman older than 75 with acute or convalescent COVID-19.

The V and J genes are TRBV6-5 and TRBJ1-6; D remains unclear. Between the trimmed V and J ends, which lost 6 bases and 9 bases, there was a span of 15 bases. Per germline, CDR1 MNHEY and CDR2 SVGAGI. This CDR3 is built from 14 residues. The chain's CDR3 is CASSPQRTRSPLHF. CDR3 nucleotides: TGTGCCAGCAGCCCCCAACGGACTCGTTCACCCCTCCACTTT.

The rearrangement links TRBV19 to TRBJ2-3; 10 nucleotides match TRBD1. The CDR3 totals 15 residues. The V and J ends lost 6 bases and 2 bases, in that order; junction bases with no gene match: 5. In germline, CDR1 is LNHDA, CDR2 SQIVND (reference sequence). Here the CDR3 reads CASRPGTGDTDTQYF. CDR3 nucleotide sequence: TGTGCCAGTAGACCCGGGACAGGGGACACAGATACGCAGTATTTT.

The genes are TRBV6-1 and TRBJ2-3; 10 bases align to TRBD2. After removal of 2 bases from V and 3 bases from J, the junction contained 5 bases not matched to a gene. Germline CDR1 is MNHNS and CDR2 is SASEGT. This CDR3 region has 16 residues. The CDR3 sequence: CASSESSGGGTDTQYF. In DNA form, the CDR3 reads TGTGCCAGCAGTGAATCTAGCGGGGGAGGAACAGATACGCAGTATTTT.

J is TRBJ1-5 and V is TRBV5-8; D unresolved. The V end was cut by 1 base, the J end by 7 bases, with 9 bases between. This CDR3 region has 13 residues. Germline CDR1 reads SGHTS; CDR2 reads YDEGEE. CDR3 loop: CASSLRLVQPQHF. The CDR3 DNA is TGTGCCAGCAGCTTGAGACTGGTACAGCCCCAGCATTTT.

The chain uses TRBV19 and TRBJ1-5; a possible D gene is TRBD1 (6 bases). Trimming removed 5 bases at V and 1 base at J, with 12 bases between. Per the germline V gene, CDR1 is LNHDA and CDR2 is SQIVND (reference sequence). This CDR3 is built from 15 residues. DNA of the CDR3: TGTGCCAGTAGTCCACAGGGTCCCAGCAATCAGCCCCAGCATTTT. Amino acid sequence: CASSPQGPSNQPQHF.

This chain uses TRBV29-1 with TRBJ2-3; TRBD2 is a possible D gene (6 bases). The V gene lost 0 bases and the J gene lost 0 bases, with 10 bases spanning the gap. The CDR3 totals 15 residues. Germline-derived CDR1 and CDR2 are SQVTM and ANQGSEA. The chain's CDR3 is CSVEDGGVSTDTQYF. CDR3 DNA: TGCAGCGTTGAAGATGGCGGGGTGAGCACAGATACGCAGTATTTT.

This clone has a single count. The chain couples TRBV10-3 to TRBJ2-3; D may be TRBD1 (5 bases). Trimming left V 1 base short and J 4 bases short, with 6 bases between. The CDR3 loop spans 13 amino acids. CDR1 ENHRY and CDR2 SYGVKD come from the germline V gene. This CDR3 is CAISEFRADTQYF. The CDR3 coding sequence is TGTGCCATCAGTGAGTTCAGGGCAGATACGCAGTATTTT.

The genes are TRBV2 and TRBJ2-5; 8 bases agree with TRBD2. V lost 6 bases to trimming and J lost 3 bases; unmatched junction nucleotides: 9. The V gene's germline CDR1 is SNHLY and CDR2 FYNNEI. The CDR3 loop spans 15 amino acids. The DNA for the CDR3 is TGTGCCAGCAGCCCCGGCGGGGGGCGTGAAGAGACCCAGTACTTC. Protein sequence: CASSPGGGREETQYF.

This clone occurred once. This chain connects TRBV5-4 to TRBJ2-4, with D hard to call. Trimming cost V 4 bases and J 15 bases, with 23 bases left between them. Germline V CDR1 and CDR2: SGHNT, YYREEE (reference sequence). CDR3 size: 14 residues. This CDR3 reads CASSATLKTEMLYF. The DNA for the CDR3 is TGTGCCAGCAGCGCCACCCTAAAGACGGAGATGCTGTACTTC.

The rearrangement uses TRBV7-7 and TRBJ2-5; perhaps TRBD1 as D (6 bases). The germline CDR1 and CDR2 sequences are SSHAT and FNYEAQ (reference sequence). V was clipped by 6 bases and J by 5 bases, with 19 bases between them. This CDR3 has 15 residues. CDR3 in amino acids: CASSAQEGHWETQYF. CDR3 coding DNA: TGTGCCAGCAGTGCCCAAGAGGGACACTGGGAGACCCAGTACTTC.

The chain has TRBV2 and TRBJ1-2; D is uncertain. Germline lookup yields CDR1 SNHLY and CDR2 FYNNEI. The CDR3 contains 14 residues. V lost 3 bases to trimming and J lost 2 bases, with 10 bases between them. The CDR3 DNA reads TGTGCCAGCAGTGATGGCCGGGGAAACTATGGCTACACCTTC. This encodes CASSDGRGNYGYTF.

This chain links TRBV7-2 with TRBJ2-7; 7 positions agree with TRBD1. V was clipped by 5 bases and J by 2 bases; unmatched bases: 9. The V gene's germline CDR1 is SGHTA and CDR2 FQGNSA. CDR3 size: 15 residues. The CDR3 sequence is CASSPYMTGTYEQYF. In nucleotides, the CDR3 is TGTGCCAGCAGCCCATATATGACAGGGACCTACGAGCAGTACTTC.

CDR3 sequence (DNA): TGTGCCAGCAGTCGCGGGGGGGCTGAAGCTTTCTTT. Its translation: CASSRGGAEAFF. The genes are TRBV3-1 (or the pseudogene TRBV3-2) and TRBJ1-1; TRBD1 might be the D (5 bases). V was pared by 6 bases and J by 6 bases, with 11 bases between. The CDR3 contains 12 residues. Per the germline V gene, CDR1 is LGHDT and CDR2 is YNNKEL (reference sequence).

The V call is TRBV7-2, the J call TRBJ2-3; 9 bases align to TRBD2. The CDR3 sequence is 16 residues long. The V gene end was trimmed by 5 bases and the J gene end by 0 bases; junction bases not matched to a gene: 6. From germline, CDR1 is SGHTA and CDR2 FQGNSA. Written as DNA, the CDR3 is TGTGCCAGCAGCCCGAGGCTAGCGGGGAGCACAGATACGCAGTATTTT. Its protein is CASSPRLAGSTDTQYF.

This clone was counted between two and nine times. The chain recombines TRBV7-9 with TRBJ2-2; D may be TRBD2 (6 bases). Germline V gene sequence: CDR1 SEHNR, CDR2 FQNEAQ (reference sequence). V was clipped by 5 bases and J by 5 bases, with 9 bases between them. This CDR3 is built from 13 residues. The CDR3 DNA is TGTGCCAGCAGCCTCGGGGGAACCGGGGAGCTGTTTTTT. Encoded protein: CASSLGGTGELFF.

This chain links TRBV19 with TRBJ2-1; D remains unclear. With 2 bases removed from V and 7 bases from J, the gap between germline ends came to 9 bases. CDR1 LNHDA and CDR2 SQIVND come from the germline V gene (reference sequence). There are 13 residues in the CDR3. DNA for the CDR3: TGTGCCAGTAGTATAACGGTACAGAATGAGCAGTTCTTC. Protein: CASSITVQNEQFF.

This clone was counted once. The chain recombines TRBV7-2 with TRBJ1-2; 9 bases map to TRBD1. V shed 5 bases, J shed 3 bases, and the junction held 7 bases outside the gene matches. Germline CDR1 SGHTA, CDR2 FQGNSA. The CDR3 is 15 amino acids. The CDR3: CASSEAGQGYYGYTF. The CDR3 DNA is TGTGCCAGCAGCGAAGCGGGACAGGGCTACTATGGCTACACCTTC.

The rearrangement uses TRBV10-3 and TRBJ1-2; no reliable D call. This CDR3 region has 13 residues. Trimming took 2 bases from V and 9 from J, leaving 13 bases between them. Per germline, CDR1 ENHRY and CDR2 SYGVKD. The CDR3: CAISEASRRSYTF. For the CDR3, the DNA is TGTGCCATCAGTGAGGCCTCTAGACGGAGCTACACCTTC.

The rearrangement uses TRBV19 and TRBJ1-4, with TRBD1 matching 10 bases. This CDR3 is built from 14 residues. V gave up 3 bases and J gave up 6 bases; unmatched junction bases: 1. Germline loops: CDR1 LNHDA, CDR2 SQIVND (reference sequence). The chain's CDR3 is CASSMGQGYEKLFF. The CDR3 DNA reads as TGTGCCAGTAGTATGGGACAGGGGTATGAAAAACTGTTTTTT. The variable domain in full, completed from reference TRBV19 and TRBJ1-4, reads DGGITQSPKYLFRKEGQNVTLSCEQNLNHDAMYWYRQDPGQGLRLIYYSQIVNDFQKGDIAEGYSVSREKKESFPLTVTSAQKNPTAFYLCASSMGQGYEKLFFGSGTQLSVL.

The chain is built from TRBV3-1 (or the pseudogene TRBV3-2) and TRBJ1-5; unclear D gene. This CDR3 is 14 amino acids long. Germline V gene lookup returns CDR1 LGHDT and CDR2 YNNKEL (reference sequence). Trimming shortened V by 0 bases and J by 3 bases, and 6 bases separated the two germline ends. The CDR3 region is CASSQESDNQPQHF. CDR3 nucleotide sequence: TGTGCCAGCAGCCAAGAGTCAGACAATCAGCCCCAGCATTTT.

This clone has a single count. Within the sample, other DNA sequences also encode this same CDR3. The chain is built from TRBV2 and TRBJ1-6, with TRBD1 identical over 10 bases. This CDR3 region has 15 residues. V dropped 2 bases and J dropped 7; count of bases not matched to a gene: 2. CDR1 SNHLY and CDR2 FYNNEI come from the germline V gene. The CDR3 region is CASSERTGGNSPLHF. Written as DNA, the CDR3 is TGTGCCAGCAGTGAAAGGACAGGGGGAAATTCACCCCTCCACTTT. The full variable domain, completed using reference TRBV2 and TRBJ1-6, is EPEVTQTPSHQVTQMGQEVILRCVPISNHLYFYWYRQILGQKVEFLVSFYNNEISEKSEIFDDQFSVERPDGSNFTLKIRSTKLEDSAMYFCASSERTGGNSPLHFGNGTRLTVT.

The chain employs TRBV7-9 and TRBJ1-2; 7 bases align to TRBD1. CDR1 and CDR2 from the germline V gene are SEHNR and FQNEAQ (reference sequence). The CDR3 runs to 13 residues. The V gene end was trimmed by 6 bases and the J gene end by 3 bases; junction bases not matched to a gene: 4. The CDR3 is CASRSTGDYGYTF. The CDR3 bases are TGTGCCAGCAGATCAACAGGGGACTATGGCTACACCTTC.

This chain links TRBV6-5 with TRBJ2-2; 11 nucleotides match TRBD2. The V gene's germline CDR1 is MNHEY and CDR2 SVGAGI. The CDR3 consists of 14 residues. V trimming: 7 bases; J trimming: 8 bases; junction bases outside the gene matches: 6. The CDR3 here is CASKASGGKGELFF. The CDR3 DNA reads TGTGCCAGCAAAGCTAGCGGGGGGAAAGGGGAGCTGTTTTTT.

The rearrangement uses TRBV28 and TRBJ2-2, with 8 bases aligning to TRBD1. Germline CDR1 reads MDHEN; CDR2 reads SYDVKM. This CDR3 region has 14 residues. V gave up 5 bases and J gave up 2 bases; unmatched junction bases: 1. In nucleotides, the CDR3 is TGTGCCAGCAGTCCAGGGGGCAACACCGGGGAGCTGTTTTTT. It translates to CASSPGGNTGELFF.

V usage is TRBV12-3 or TRBV12-4 and J usage is TRBJ1-5; D gene ambiguous. The CDR3 extends over 12 amino acids. Trimming removed 5 bases from V and 6 bases from J, with 8 bases in between. CDR3 nucleotides: TGTGCCAGCAGTCCGAGGGTTCAGCCCCAGCATTTT. Translation: CASSPRVQPQHF.

The chain has TRBV10-2 and TRBJ1-5; 7 nucleotides line up with TRBD1. Germline-derived CDR1 and CDR2 are WSHSY and SAAADI. Trimming at V came to 4 bases and at J to 13 bases, leaving 10 bases not matched to a gene. The CDR3 has 13 residues. CDR3 amino acids: CASSVTGEGPQHF. Written as DNA, the CDR3 is TGCGCCAGCAGTGTCACAGGGGAAGGTCCTCAGCATTTT.

This chain connects TRBV7-9 to TRBJ2-4; 8 positions match TRBD2. The germline CDR1 and CDR2 sequences are SEHNR and FQNEAQ (reference sequence). CDR3 length: 15 amino acids. V dropped 6 bases and J dropped 3; count of bases not matched to a gene: 7. The CDR3 coding sequence is TGTGCCAGCAGTCGCGGTGCGGGGGGCAAAAACATTCAGTACTTC. As protein: CASSRGAGGKNIQYF.

The chain joins TRBV3-1 (or the pseudogene TRBV3-2) to TRBJ2-1; TRBD2 is a possible D gene (7 bases). V shed 1 base and J shed 4 bases, with 11 bases lying between them. The CDR3 sequence is 15 residues long. The germline V gene has CDR1 LGHDT and CDR2 YNNKEL (reference sequence). For the CDR3, the DNA is TGTGCCAGCAGCCAAGCGGGGGGCGATTACAATGAGCAGTTCTTC. Its translation is CASSQAGGDYNEQFF.

The chain carries TRBV9 and TRBJ2-3; 9 nucleotides match TRBD1. The CDR3 totals 16 residues. CDR1 and CDR2 (germline): SGDLS, YYNGEE. V dropped 3 bases and J dropped 4; count of bases not matched to a gene: 9. CDR3 bases: TGTGCCAGCAGCGCGCTACAGGGGGCGCATTCAGATACGCAGTATTTT. Its protein is CASSALQGAHSDTQYF.

There are a few counts of this clone. The CDR3 is CASSYTPGQGSNEKLFF. Written as DNA, the CDR3 is TGTGCCAGCAGCTACACCCCCGGACAGGGTAGTAATGAAAAACTGTTTTTT. The chain combines TRBV11-3 with TRBJ1-4; the match to TRBD1 covers 8 bases. Germline CDR1 reads SGHNT; CDR2 reads YENEEA. CDR3 size: 17 residues. J gave up 4 bases and V 4 bases, and 11 bases lay outside the gene matches.